This is a list of T cell receptor beta chains from one sample in a study of CD8 T cell repertoires and HIV-1 epitope variants. Clones were sequenced by immunoSEQ multiplex PCR, and TCRdb holds only the in-frame ones, with some missing. The data hold about 2,500 clones, with around two thirds observed a single time. The antigens these receptors bind are not known. The sequenced material came from cultured CD8+ T cells derived from PBMCs. The receptors here all came from a male donor with HIV. CDR3s include the opening cysteine and the closing phenylalanine or tryptophan. The D gene is left open where the match is weak. Rows may omit the clone size; those that give it use once, few, many or a size class.

D,V,size,J,CDR3,DNA
.,TRBV10-1,.,TRBJ1-1,CASNSKRATEAFF,TGCGCCAGCAATTCTAAACGGGCCACTGAAGCTTTCTTT
.,TRBV6-5,few,TRBJ2-7,CASSYDTSYEQYF,TGTGCCAGCAGTTACGACACTTCCTACGAGCAGTACTTC
TRBD1,TRBV6-1,.,TRBJ2-7,CASRDREPLEQYF,TGTGCCAGCAGGGACAGGGAGCCCTTAGAGCAGTACTTC
TRBD1,TRBV2,once,TRBJ1-3,CASTGRGQGFAGNTIYF,TGTGCCAGCACCGGGCGGGGACAGGGTTTTGCTGGAAACACCATATATTTT
.,TRBV5-8,.,TRBJ1-3,CASSFGRDPGNTIYF,TGTGCCAGCAGCTTCGGACGGGACCCTGGAAACACCATATATTTT
TRBD2,TRBV28,.,TRBJ2-7,CASSPGLAMYEQYF,TGTGCCAGCAGTCCAGGACTAGCTATGTACGAGCAGTACTTC
.,TRBV11-3,few,TRBJ1-1,CASSFAGNTEAFF,TGTGCCAGCAGCTTCGCCGGGAACACTGAAGCTTTCTTT
.,TRBV27,.,TRBJ1-2,CASSRTAQRGYTF,TGTGCCAGCAGTCGGACAGCCCAGCGAGGCTACACCTTC
.,TRBV7-8,.,TRBJ1-2,CASSFPRQGNNYGYTF,TGTGCCAGCAGCTTCCCCCGCCAGGGAAACAACTATGGCTACACCTTC
.,TRBV7-6,once,TRBJ1-1,CASSLYSQGGTEAFF,TGTGCCAGCAGCTTATACTCCCAGGGAGGCACTGAAGCTTTCTTT
TRBD2,TRBV4-3,.,TRBJ2-3,CASSQGPGGGGTDTQYF,TGCGCCAGCAGCCAAGGGCCAGGCGGGGGGGGGACAGATACGCAGTATTTT
TRBD2,TRBV7-9,few,TRBJ2-1,CASSFGTSGTEQFF,TGTGCCAGCAGCTTTGGGACTAGCGGGACAGAGCAGTTCTTC
TRBD2,TRBV6-6,.,TRBJ2-3,CASSYVRGGTDTQYF,TGTGCCAGCAGTTACGTGCGGGGGGGCACAGATACGCAGTATTTT
.,TRBV28,.,TRBJ2-5,CATAGAQETQYF,TGTGCCACCGCAGGGGCCCAAGAGACCCAGTACTTC
.,TRBV30,.,TRBJ2-7,CAWSLTGASGYEQYF,TGTGCCTGGAGTCTAACCGGGGCCTCGGGCTACGAGCAGTACTTC
TRBD2,TRBV5-6,.,TRBJ2-3,CASTLGGSGDTQYF,TGTGCCAGCACTTTGGGGGGGTCTGGAGATACGCAGTATTTT
.,TRBV28,.,TRBJ2-7,CASSLIGRPYEQYF,TGTGCCAGCAGTTTAATAGGCAGACCTTACGAGCAGTACTTC
.,TRBV14,.,TRBJ1-2,CASSQERGSLAYGYTF,TGTGCCAGCAGCCAAGAGAGAGGGTCGCTGGCTTATGGCTACACCTTC
.,TRBV19,.,TRBJ1-2,CASSIDHRGGYTF,TGTGCCAGTAGTATAGATCATCGGGGGGGCTACACCTTC
TRBD2,TRBV19,.,TRBJ2-1,CASSITGGSYNEQFF,TGTGCCAGTAGTATTACGGGAGGCTCCTACAATGAGCAGTTCTTC
.,TRBV13,few,TRBJ1-1,CASSQTGGSGMNTEAFF,TGTGCCAGCAGCCAAACCGGAGGGTCTGGCATGAACACTGAAGCTTTCTTT
.,TRBV7-2,.,TRBJ2-7,CASSSPGDEQYF,TGTGCCAGCAGCTCGCCAGGGGATGAGCAGTACTTC
.,TRBV6-5,.,TRBJ2-7,CASSYSLADEQYF,TGTGCCAGCAGTTACTCCTTGGCGGACGAGCAGTACTTC
TRBD1,TRBV5-1,.,TRBJ1-2,CASSPSNRGHIYGYTF,TGCGCCAGCAGCCCTTCAAACAGGGGGCATATCTATGGCTACACCTTC
.,TRBV7-9,.,TRBJ1-1,CASSLRSQNTEAFF,TGTGCCAGCAGCTTACGTTCACAGAACACTGAAGCTTTCTTT
TRBD1,TRBV5-1,.,TRBJ2-7,CASSLGGQPDYEQYF,TGCGCCAGCAGCTTGGGGGGACAGCCAGACTACGAGCAGTACTTC
.,TRBV4-2,medium-sized,TRBJ1-1,CASSQVNTEAFF,TGTGCCAGCAGCCAAGTGAACACTGAAGCTTTCTTT
.,TRBV28,.,TRBJ1-5,CASSFAGPPNQPQHF,TGTGCCAGCAGTTTTGCAGGGCCCCCAAATCAGCCCCAGCATTTT
TRBD2,TRBV6-5,.,TRBJ2-1,CASSLTSGGDNEQFF,TGTGCCAGCAGTTTGACTAGCGGGGGGGACAATGAGCAGTTCTTC
TRBD1,TRBV5-4,.,TRBJ2-1,CASSLVVGGTGNEQFF,TGTGCCAGCAGCTTGGTTGTTGGCGGGACAGGCAATGAGCAGTTCTTC
TRBD2,TRBV5-1,.,TRBJ2-7,CASVPGLAGISYEQYF,TGCGCCAGCGTCCCGGGACTAGCGGGGATCTCCTACGAGCAGTACTTC
.,TRBV27,.,TRBJ2-7,CASSFGGATYEQYF,TGTGCCAGCAGTTTTGGGGGGGCGACCTACGAGCAGTACTTC